This T cell receptor beta chain derives from a study of T-cell reconstitution after alpha-beta-depleted transplantation in children. Trimming cost V 4 bases and J 0 bases, with 17 bases left between them. This CDR3 region has 16 residues. Looked up from germline, CDR1 is SGHRS and CDR2 is YFSETQ. Study results and caveats: Reportedly, alpha-beta T cells present about two months post-transplant originated from several hundred expanded clones of graft origin. After transplant, high TCRbeta diversity at day 60 in some patients arose from surviving recipient T cells and thymic progenitors.

This clonotype came up a few times. The antigen is not known. During its preparation, the TCRbeta library received unique molecular identifiers. TCRdb re-analysed the PCR reads in MiXCR, keeping a single row per CDR3 protein. The sample has about 97,000 distinct CDR3 sequences, about 8% seen once. The material sequenced was PBMCs, taken before TCRalphabeta/CD19-depleted stem cell transplant. The clonotype comes from a boy younger than 10 with acute lymphoblastic leukemia, due to receive a stem cell transplant. The V call is TRBV5-1, the J call TRBJ2-7; no clear D gene. The CDR3 DNA is TGCGCCAGCAGCGGTGGTAGGCAACAGCGCTCCTACGAGCAGTACTTC. Protein sequence: CASSGGRQQRSYEQYF.